Below, 22 T cell receptor beta chains from the same sample are listed, as sequenced in a study of molecular identifiers for immune sequencing clone quantification. A single record per CDR3 protein comes from TCRdb applying MiXCR to the PCR reads. This table has around 320,000 distinct CDR3 sequences, roughly 23% appearing once. Sequencing used naive CD8+ T cells from blood, with Jurkat cell RNA spiked in. The subset denotes: FACS-sorted CD8+CD4-CCR7+CD45RA+ naive T cells. The receptor source for this set is a human donor in good health. Some libraries in this study had Jurkat cell RNA spiked in.

The chain has TRBV15 and TRBJ2-7; D assignment may be TRBD1 or TRBD2 (5 bases each). This CDR3 comprises 14 residues. Trimming left V 3 bases short and J 2 bases short, with 11 bases between. Germline CDR1 reads LNHNV; CDR2 reads YYDKDF (reference sequence). CDR3 sequence reads: CATSRTGPTYEQYF. In nucleotides, the CDR3 is TGTGCCACCAGCAGGACGGGACCAACCTACGAGCAGTACTTC.

The rearrangement links TRBV7-3 to TRBJ2-6; D unresolved. Trimming cost V 2 bases and J 0 bases, with 8 bases left between them. The CDR3 extends over 16 amino acids. Germline V lookup: CDR1 SGHTA, CDR2 FQGTGA. Here the CDR3 reads CASSLGVTSGANVLTF. The CDR3 nucleotides are TGTGCCAGCAGCTTAGGGGTAACCTCTGGGGCCAACGTCCTGACTTTC.

Only a few counts were recorded for this clonotype. The J gene is TRBJ1-5, the V gene TRBV5-6; D unclear. V lost 3 bases and J 4 bases, leaving 8 bases between the germline ends. This CDR3 comprises 13 residues. CDR1 is SGHDT, CDR2 YYEEEE, per germline. This CDR3 is CASSWQENQPQHF. CDR3 sequence (DNA): TGTGCCAGCAGCTGGCAGGAAAATCAGCCCCAGCATTTT.

This chain links TRBV7-6 with TRBJ2-2, with TRBD1 matching 7 bases. The CDR3 is made up of 16 amino acids. V lost 0 bases and J lost 3; bases outside the gene matches: 4. Germline CDR1 SGHVS, CDR2 FNYEAQ. CDR3 residues: CASSLAATGYTGELFF. Here the CDR3 DNA reads TGTGCCAGCAGCTTAGCCGCGACAGGGTACACCGGGGAGCTGTTTTTT.

Of note for this clonotype: Since a much larger clone is just one base distant, this may be a read error. In DNA form, the CDR3 reads TGCGCCAGCGGCGGCATGGCCCTCTACGAGCAGTACTTC. The encoded protein is CASGGMALYEQYF. This chain links TRBV5-1 with TRBJ2-7, with D hard to call. Germline V gene data show CDR1 as SGHRS and CDR2 as YFSETQ. This CDR3 contains 13 residues. V lost 7 bases and J 3 bases, leaving 14 bases between the germline ends.

The rearrangement joins TRBV14 to TRBJ2-7; 7 bases fit TRBD1. There are 15 residues in the CDR3. Trimming cost V 0 bases and J 3 bases; bases outside gene matches: 5. Germline V CDR1 and CDR2: SGHDN, FVKESK. For the CDR3, the DNA is TGTGCCAGCAGCCAAGATGAGACAGGGTACTACGAGCAGTACTTC. Translating gives CASSQDETGYYEQYF.

Points on this clonotype: At one boundary the junction diverges from the germline segment, which might be a read error. The CDR3 here is CASSVTEIQETQCF. In DNA form, the CDR3 reads TGTGCCAGCAGTGTGACAGAGATCCAAGAGACCCAGTGCTTC. The V and J genes are TRBV2 and TRBJ2-5; possible D gene TRBD1, 5 bases. The CDR3 covers 14 residues. Germline V gene lookup returns CDR1 SNHLY and CDR2 FYNNEI.

Only a few counts were recorded for this clonotype. The chain carries TRBV6-2 or TRBV6-3 and TRBJ1-5, with D possibly matching TRBD1 (5 bases). V shed 2 bases and J shed 0 bases, with 8 bases lying between them. Germline loops: CDR1 MNHEY, CDR2 SVGEGT. The CDR3 sequence is 15 residues long. CDR3 nucleotides: TGTGCCAGCAGTTACGGGGCCTATAGCAATCAGCCCCAGCATTTT. As protein: CASSYGAYSNQPQHF.

The table lists this clonotype with many counts. The chain couples TRBV20-1 to TRBJ1-5; the D gene is possibly TRBD1 (5 bases). This CDR3 comprises 15 residues. V was cut by 4 bases and J by 1 base, with 14 bases left in between. CDR1 and CDR2 (germline): DFQATT, SNEGSKA (reference sequence). The DNA for the CDR3 is TGCAGTGCTACCGCCAGGGCGGGGAGCAATCAGCCCCAGCATTTT. This gives the protein CSATARAGSNQPQHF.

This chain uses TRBV6-2 or TRBV6-3 with TRBJ2-2; the D is unclear. Germline values: CDR1 MNHEY, CDR2 SVGEGT. With 1 base removed from V and 1 base from J, the gap between germline ends came to 4 bases. This CDR3 has 14 residues. DNA of the CDR3: TGTGCCAGCAGTTACTGGCTGAACACCGGGGAGCTGTTTTTT. This codes for CASSYWLNTGELFF.

This sequence joins TRBV27 and TRBJ2-3; D call uncertain. The length of the CDR3 is 15 residues. Trimming cost V 4 bases and J 2 bases, with 13 bases left between them. Germline lookup yields CDR1 MNHEY and CDR2 SMNVEV (reference sequence). CDR3 sequence reads: CASSYQLGDTDTQYF. In DNA form, the CDR3 reads TGTGCCAGCAGTTACCAGTTGGGCGACACAGATACGCAGTATTTT.

In regard to this clonotype: At one boundary the junction diverges from the germline segment, which might be a read error. The gene calls are TRBV6-5 and TRBJ2-7; possibly TRBD1 for D (6 bases). This CDR3 spans 17 amino acids. Germline-derived CDR1 and CDR2 are MNHEY and SVGAGI. The DNA of the CDR3 is TGTGCCAGCATTTCACTGGGGGCGCATGATACCCCCTACGGGCAGTACTTC. This encodes CASISLGAHDTPYGQYF.

Points on this clonotype: A much larger clonotype is one base distant, so this may be a read error. The chain is built from TRBV29-1 and TRBJ2-2; tentative D call: TRBD2 (6 bases). The CDR3 runs 15 residues. CDR1 is SQVTM, CDR2 ANQGSEA, per germline. CDR3 nucleotides: TGCAGCGTTGAAGGGAGCGGAGCGGAAACCGGGGGGCTGTTTTTT. Translation gives CSVEGSGAETGGLFF.

This clonotype occurred a few times. This chain joins TRBV6-2 or TRBV6-3 and TRBJ2-4; TRBD1 matches 8 bases. The germline CDR1 and CDR2 sequences are MNHEY and SVGEGT. V was clipped by 0 bases and J by 6 bases; unmatched bases: 7. The CDR3 totals 16 residues. CDR3 DNA: TGTGCCAGCAGTTACTCGTTGGCGGACAGGGTAAACATTCAGTACTTC. This codes for CASSYSLADRVNIQYF.

There are many counts of this clonotype. This rearrangement joins TRBV27 to TRBJ1-1; tentatively, D is TRBD1 (6 bases). The CDR3 is made up of 16 amino acids. The ends were cut back, 4 bases at V and 0 bases at J, with 15 bases in the middle. Germline V lookup: CDR1 MNHEY, CDR2 SMNVEV (reference sequence). CDR3 protein: CASSSDGGGLNTEAFF. The CDR3 coding sequence is TGTGCCAGCAGTTCTGATGGGGGCGGACTGAACACTGAAGCTTTCTTT.

This clonotype was observed a few times. The gene calls are TRBV7-9 and TRBJ2-3; D is unresolved. CDR1 SEHNR and CDR2 FQNEAQ come from the germline V gene (reference sequence). The germline V and J ends were trimmed by 6 bases and 4 bases, with 11 bases remaining between them. The CDR3 covers 13 residues. The CDR3: CASSSVEADTQYF. The CDR3 DNA sequence: TGTGCCAGCAGTTCCGTCGAGGCAGATACGCAGTATTTT.

This clonotype was counted only a few times. V usage is TRBV19 and J usage is TRBJ2-2; D possibly corresponds to TRBD1 (5 bases). The ends were cut back, 3 bases at V and 1 base at J, with 15 bases in the middle. The CDR3 is made up of 17 amino acids. The germline V gene encodes CDR1 LNHDA and CDR2 SQIVND (reference sequence). CDR3 sequence reads: CASSIVGATWNTGELFF. The CDR3, as DNA: TGTGCCAGTAGTATTGTTGGGGCCACATGGAACACCGGGGAGCTGTTTTTT.

V and J are TRBV4-3 and TRBJ1-1; D is unclear. V was shortened by 0 bases and J by 4 bases, with 12 bases between the two germline ends. This CDR3 has 15 amino acids. Germline CDR1 is LGHNA and CDR2 is YSLEER. The CDR3, as DNA: TGCGCCAGCAGCCAAGATCTGGGGTATTCCACTGAAGCTTTCTTT. It yields the protein CASSQDLGYSTEAFF.

V is TRBV9 and J is TRBJ1-5; no firm D call. CDR1 and CDR2 from the germline V gene are SGDLS and YYNGEE. CDR3 length: 14 amino acids. Trimming left V 4 bases short and J 7 bases short, with 15 bases between. The CDR3, as DNA: TGTGCCAGCAGCCACGGGAGCGGTGAACAGCCCCAGCATTTT. Protein product: CASSHGSGEQPQHF.

About this clonotype: The conserved phenylalanine or tryptophan normally closing the CDR3 is absent here, so this likely arose from a read error. This chain's CDR3 is CAISGGQGGDEQYS. CDR3 DNA sequence: TGTGCCATCAGTGGGGGGCAGGGGGGTGATGAGCAGTACTCC. The V and J genes are TRBV10-3 and TRBJ2-7; a possible D gene is TRBD1 (7 bases). Per germline, CDR1 ENHRY and CDR2 SYGVKD. V lost 4 bases, J lost 7 bases, and 17 bases lay in between. This CDR3 has 14 residues.

On this clonotype: Given a much more abundant clone one base away, this may be a read error. The chain recombines TRBV5-6 with TRBJ2-7, with D unresolved. From germline, CDR1 is SGHDT and CDR2 YYEEEE. This CDR3 has 13 residues. V was shortened by 1 base and J by 6 bases, with 11 bases between the two germline ends. The CDR3 spells CASSLSGVSEQYF. CDR3 sequence (DNA): TGTGCCAGCAGCTTGAGTGGGGTCTCCGAGCAGTACTTC.

This clonotype was picked up a small number of times. The gene calls are TRBV7-9 and TRBJ2-7; TRBD2 might be the D (5 bases). Germline CDR1 reads SEHNR; CDR2 reads FQNEAQ (reference sequence). The CDR3 is 14 amino acids. Trimming removed 5 bases at V and 1 base at J, with 12 bases between. CDR3 in amino acids: CASSLEERSYEQYF. The CDR3 nucleotides read TGTGCCAGCAGCCTGGAGGAGCGATCCTACGAGCAGTACTTC.